A selection of T cell receptor beta chains follows, all from one sample in a study of shared clonotypes between healthy human individuals. Some clones are missing from TCRdb's copy, which holds only in-frame ones; the method was immunoSEQ multiplex PCR. This table holds 1.5 million to 2.5 million clones, approximately 95% found once. Sample: naive CD8+ T cells sorted from blood. These receptor sequences come from a man younger than 35 in good health. Both conserved end residues are part of each CDR3. A D gene is named only where the DNA matches it firmly. Only some rows state a clone size, as once, few, many or a class for expanded clones.

TRBV9	once	15	TRBJ2-1	.	TGTGCCAGCAGCCCCCCGACGGGGTCCTACAATGAGCAGTTCTTC	CASSPPTGSYNEQFF
TRBV4-1	.	14	TRBJ1-2	.	TGCGCCAGCAGCCAAGATTCGTCTATCTATGGCTACACCTTC	CASSQDSSIYGYTF
TRBV27	.	14	TRBJ2-3	.	TGTGCCAGCAGTTTGATGGCTAGCACAGATACGCAGTATTTT	CASSLMASTDTQYF
TRBV5-8	few	13	TRBJ1-5	.	TGTGCCAGCAGCTGGTCAGGGTATCAGCCCCAGCATTTT	CASSWSGYQPQHF
TRBV4-1	.	15	TRBJ1-2	.	TGCGCCAGCAGCCAAACCCCCGGGAGGGATGGCGGCTACACCTTC	CASSQTPGRDGGYTF
TRBV21-1	few	14	TRBJ1-1	.	TGTGCCAGCAGAACGAGTTTAGTTCGCACTGAAGCTTTCTTT	CASRTSLVRTEAFF
TRBV10-3	once	14	TRBJ2-5	TRBD2	TGTGCCATCAGGGGAGCGGGAGCGTTAGAGACCCAGTACTTC	CAIRGAGALETQYF
TRBV9	once	13	TRBJ2-1	TRBD2	TGTGCCAGCAGCGTAGGGGGAGGGGATGAGCAGTTCTTC	CASSVGGGDEQFF
TRBV7-9	.	12	TRBJ2-7	.	TGTGCCAGCAGCTTAACTGTAGGCGAGCAGTACTTC	CASSLTVGEQYF
TRBV9	.	12	TRBJ2-1	.	TGTGCCAGCAGCTTAGGGACTCAACCGGCGTTCTTC	CASSLGTQPAFF
TRBV19	.	15	TRBJ1-4	.	TGTGCCAGTAGTATGTTTGACGAGTCGGGTGAAAAACTGTTTTTT	CASSMFDESGEKLFF
TRBV4-3	.	14	TRBJ2-7	.	TGCGCCAGCAGCCTTAGCGTCGGCGGTAGCGAGCAGTACTTC	CASSLSVGGSEQYF
TRBV28	.	17	TRBJ2-3	.	TGTGCCAGCAGTTTAGCGGGGGCTATCCCTAGCACAGATACGCAGTATTTT	CASSLAGAIPSTDTQYF
TRBV2	.	14	TRBJ2-7	TRBD1	TGTGCCAGCAGGACCGGGACAGGGAACTGGGAGCAGTACTTC	CASRTGTGNWEQYF
TRBV27	.	16	TRBJ2-7	TRBD2	TGTGCCAGCACGCCTAGCGGGGGGGAAAGGGCCTTCGAGCAGTACTTC	CASTPSGGERAFEQYF
TRBV19	few	15	TRBJ1-5	TRBD1	TGTGCCAGTAGTATAGGGACAGGGTCTGATCAGCCCCAGCATTTT	CASSIGTGSDQPQHF
TRBV5-1	.	15	TRBJ1-4	.	TGCGCCAGCAGCTCGGACAGACGAATTGGGGAAAAACTGTTTTTT	CASSSDRRIGEKLFF
TRBV29-1	.	13	TRBJ1-4	.	TGCAGCGTGGACGGGGGTCTGGGTGAAAAACTGTTTTTT	CSVDGGLGEKLFF
TRBV7-3	.	13	TRBJ1-2	.	TGTGCCAGCAGCTTGGACAGCAACTATGGCTACACCTTC	CASSLDSNYGYTF
TRBV7-6	.	19	TRBJ2-7	TRBD2	TGTGCCAGCAGCCTAGCCAGGGTAGCTAGCGGGGGGCTACCCTACGAGCAGTACTTC	CASSLARVASGGLPYEQYF
TRBV6-1	.	9	TRBJ2-1	.	TGTGCCAGCAGTGCCAGACTGCTCTTC	CASSARLLF
TRBV19	.	14	TRBJ1-5	.	TGTGCCAGTACCACAGGTATTAGCAATCAGCCCCAGCATTTT	CASTTGISNQPQHF
TRBV6-1	.	14	TRBJ1-5	.	TGTGCCAGCAGTGAAGTTTCTCCCAATCAGCCCCAGCATTTT	CASSEVSPNQPQHF
TRBV10-3	.	14	TRBJ1-1	.	TGTGCCATCAGTGAGTTCCGGGACGGTAGTGAAGCTTTCTTT	CAISEFRDGSEAFF
TRBV4-1	.	15	TRBJ2-5	TRBD2	TGCGCCAGCAGCCAAGAAGGACTAGCCCAAGAGACCCAGTACTTC	CASSQEGLAQETQYF
TRBV9	.	14	TRBJ2-3	.	TGTGCCAGCAGCGTGTCAGCTAGCACAGATACGCAGTATTTT	CASSVSASTDTQYF
TRBV6-6	.	12	TRBJ2-2	.	TGTGCCAGCAGTTATGGCGCGGGGGAGCTGTTTTTT	CASSYGAGELFF
TRBV28	.	17	TRBJ1-5	TRBD1	TGTGCCAGCAGTAAAGCCGGGACAGCCTATAGCAATCAGCCCCAGCATTTT	CASSKAGTAYSNQPQHF
TRBV27	.	13	TRBJ1-4	.	TGTGCCAGCAGTTCCGGGCCCCTAGAAAAACTGTTTTTT	CASSSGPLEKLFF
TRBV7-6	.	15	TRBJ2-2	TRBD2	TGTGCCAGCAGCCGACTAGCGGCTAACACCGGGGAGCTGTTTTTT	CASSRLAANTGELFF
TRBV5-6	.	16	TRBJ1-1	.	TGTGCCAGCAGCTTGTATGGGGGAACTGGGGGGGCTGAAGCTTTCTTT	CASSLYGGTGGAEAFF
TRBV7-9	.	15	TRBJ1-1	.	TGTGCCAGCAGCTTACGGACATACTTGGACACTGAAGCTTTCTTT	CASSLRTYLDTEAFF
TRBV9	.	14	TRBJ2-5	.	TGTGCCAGCAGCCCCCCAAGCAGTCAAGAGACCCAGTACTTC	CASSPPSSQETQYF
TRBV27	.	15	TRBJ1-5	.	TGTGCCAGCAGTGCAACAGCTTATAGCAATCAGCCCCAGCATTTT	CASSATAYSNQPQHF
TRBV6-7	once	15	TRBJ2-7	.	TGTGCCAGCGCGTTTCAGGTTTTTAACCCTTACGAGCAGTACTTC	CASAFQVFNPYEQYF
TRBV11-2	.	16	TRBJ2-7	.	TGTGCCAGCAGCAGAGAGCTAGGGGGGACACATCTGGTGCAGTACTTC	CASSRELGGTHLVQYF
TRBV27	.	14	TRBJ1-2	.	TGTGCCAGCAGTCCAAGTGGAGCTAACTATGGCTACACCTTC	CASSPSGANYGYTF
TRBV15	.	15	TRBJ2-7	.	TGTGCCACCAGCAGAGATGTGGCAGGGATGGACGAGCAGTACTTC	CATSRDVAGMDEQYF
TRBV6-1	.	13	TRBJ2-7	.	TGTGCCAGCAGTCCTAGCGAAAACTACGAGCAGTACTTC	CASSPSENYEQYF
TRBV7-2	.	18	TRBJ2-3	.	TGTGCCAGCAGCTTAGGCGAGGAGCGGTTCCCATCCACAGATACGCAGTATTTT	CASSLGEERFPSTDTQYF
TRBV7-9	once	15	TRBJ2-5	.	TGTGCCAGCAGCTGGACCCCTGCTTTGGAAGAGACCCAGTACTTC	CASSWTPALEETQYF
TRBV11-1	.	14	TRBJ1-1	.	TGTGCCAGCAGCTCCCGGGACAAGAACACTGAAGCTTTCTTT	CASSSRDKNTEAFF
TRBV23-1	once	18	TRBJ1-1	TRBD1	TGCGCCAGCAGTCATCCTCCGGGACAGGGGTTTATGAACACTGAAGCTTTCTTT	CASSHPPGQGFMNTEAFF
TRBV6-5	.	13	TRBJ1-2	.	TGTGCCAGCAGTTTGAACTCTAACTATGGCTACACCTTC	CASSLNSNYGYTF
TRBV4-3	.	13	TRBJ1-2	.	TGCGCCAGCAGCCAAGACAGGGAAGGTGGCTACACCTTC	CASSQDREGGYTF
TRBV7-3	.	13	TRBJ2-1	.	TGTGCCAGCAGCATGGGACGGAACAATGAGCAGTTCTTC	CASSMGRNNEQFF